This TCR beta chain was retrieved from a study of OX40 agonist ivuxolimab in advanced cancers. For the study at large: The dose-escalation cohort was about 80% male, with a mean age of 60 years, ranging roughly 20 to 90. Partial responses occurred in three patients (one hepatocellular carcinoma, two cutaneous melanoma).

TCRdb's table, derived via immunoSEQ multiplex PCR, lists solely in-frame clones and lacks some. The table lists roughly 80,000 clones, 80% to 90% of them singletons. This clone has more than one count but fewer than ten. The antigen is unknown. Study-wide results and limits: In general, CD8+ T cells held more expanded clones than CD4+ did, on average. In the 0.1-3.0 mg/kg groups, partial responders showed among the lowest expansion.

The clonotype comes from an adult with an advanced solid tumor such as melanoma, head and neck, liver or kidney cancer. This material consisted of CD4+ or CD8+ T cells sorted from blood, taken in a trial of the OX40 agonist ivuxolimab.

The CDR3 here is CATSRLGREGQDTQYF. CDR3 coding DNA: TGTGCCACCAGCAGATTGGGGCGGGAGGGCCAGGATACGCAGTATTTT. The chain combines TRBV15 with TRBJ2-3; 9 nucleotides align to TRBD2. CDR3 length equals 16 residues. Germline V gene data show CDR1 as LNHNV and CDR2 as YYDKDF (reference sequence). The J segment lost 6 bases and the V segment lost 2 bases, leaving 9 bases of the junction unmatched.